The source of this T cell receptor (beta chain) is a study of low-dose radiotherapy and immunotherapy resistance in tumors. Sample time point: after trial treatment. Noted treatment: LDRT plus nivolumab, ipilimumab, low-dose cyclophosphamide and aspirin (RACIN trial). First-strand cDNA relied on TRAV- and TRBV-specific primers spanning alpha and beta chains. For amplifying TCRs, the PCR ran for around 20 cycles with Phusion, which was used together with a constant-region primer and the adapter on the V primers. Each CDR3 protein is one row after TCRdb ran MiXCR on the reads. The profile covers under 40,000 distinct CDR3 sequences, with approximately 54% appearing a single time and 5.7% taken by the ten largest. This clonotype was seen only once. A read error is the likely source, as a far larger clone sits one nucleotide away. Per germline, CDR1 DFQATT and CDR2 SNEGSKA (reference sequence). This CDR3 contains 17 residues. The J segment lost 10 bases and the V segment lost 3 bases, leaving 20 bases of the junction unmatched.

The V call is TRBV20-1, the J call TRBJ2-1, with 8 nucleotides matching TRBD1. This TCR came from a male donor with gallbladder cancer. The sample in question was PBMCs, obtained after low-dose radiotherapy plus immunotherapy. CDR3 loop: CSARHAGTGQGFDEQFF. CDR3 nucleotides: TGCAGTGCTAGGCATGCCGGAACTGGACAGGGATTCGACGAGCAGTTCTTC.